The 15 T cell receptor beta chains listed next were all sequenced from one sample in a study of PD-L1 blockade in urothelial cancer. Profiled with immunoSEQ multiplex PCR; TCRdb holds only in-frame clones, not every one. The sample contains tens of thousands of clones, 65% to 85% of which appear only once. The time point here: pretreatment peripheral blood. The sample in question was PBMCs, obtained around atezolizumab (anti-PD-L1) treatment. The receptors originated from a man in his sixties with urothelial cancer.

As to this clone: Compared with germline, one end of the junction differs, possibly owing to a read error. The V and J genes are TRBV5-4 and TRBJ2-7, with 12 bases matching TRBD2. The CDR3 has 15 amino acids. The germline gives CDR1 SGHNT, CDR2 YYREEE (reference sequence). CDR3 nucleotide sequence: TGTGCCAGCAGCTTGTCCCGGCTAGCGGGAGGGAAGGAGGACTTC. Protein: CASSLSRLAGGKEDF.

The rearrangement links TRBV6-1 to TRBJ2-3, with D possibly matching TRBD2 (5 bases). CDR1 is MNHNS and CDR2 is SASEGT in the germline V gene. This CDR3 region has 14 residues. Trimming stripped 3 bases from V and 4 bases from J, with 11 bases between. CDR3: CASSDNIGADTQYF. The DNA of the CDR3 is TGTGCCAGCAGTGACAATATCGGGGCAGATACGCAGTATTTT.

CDR3 protein: CASSRDRGDTQYF. The CDR3 DNA sequence: TGTGCCAGCAGTCGGGACAGGGGGGATACGCAGTATTTT. The V and J genes are TRBV5-4 and TRBJ2-3; 11 bases line up with TRBD1. This CDR3 is built from 13 residues. V shed 5 bases, J shed 6 bases, and the junction held 2 bases outside the gene matches. Germline V CDR1 and CDR2: SGHNT, YYREEE (reference sequence). Drawing the rest from reference TRBV5-4 and TRBJ2-3, the complete variable domain is ETGVTQSPTHLIKTRGQQVTLRCSSQSGHNTVSWYQQALGQGPQFIFQYYREEENGRGNFPPRFSGLQFPNYSSELNVNALELDDSALYLCASSRDRGDTQYFGPGTRLTVL.

The V and J genes are TRBV18 and TRBJ2-1; TRBD2 matches at 10 bases. There are 16 residues in the CDR3. CDR1 KGHSH and CDR2 LQKENI come from the germline V gene. With 0 bases clipped from V and 9 bases from J, the junction kept 8 bases outside the gene matches. The CDR3 is CASSPPASGGAFEQFF. The CDR3 region has the DNA TGTGCCAGCTCACCACCCGCTAGCGGGGGAGCTTTTGAGCAGTTCTTC.

The chain links TRBV11-2 to TRBJ2-2; D might be TRBD2 (6 bases). The CDR3 length is 17 residues. Germline CDR1 reads SGHAT; CDR2 reads FQNNGV. Trimming stripped 4 bases from V and 3 bases from J, with 18 bases between. CDR3 residues: CASSSPPASADTGELFF. The CDR3 nucleotides read TGTGCCAGCAGCTCCCCGCCGGCTAGCGCGGACACCGGGGAGCTGTTTTTT.

The CDR3 coding sequence is TGTGCCAGCAGCTTCTCGACCCTAGTGGGGCCCAATGAGCAGTTCTTC. Translating it yields CASSFSTLVGPNEQFF. This chain uses TRBV7-9 with TRBJ2-1; D might be TRBD1 (5 bases). Looked up from germline, CDR1 is SEHNR and CDR2 is FQNEAQ (reference sequence). V was shortened by 3 bases and J by 6 bases, with 18 bases between the two germline ends. This CDR3 spans 16 amino acids.

The chain employs TRBV19 and TRBJ1-4, with 10 bases matching TRBD1. V dropped 9 bases and J dropped 7; count of bases not matched to a gene: 8. The CDR3 consists of 14 residues. CDR1 is LNHDA, CDR2 SQIVND, per germline (reference sequence). CDR3 protein: CASLWTGGSEKLFF. The CDR3 DNA sequence: TGTGCCAGCCTCTGGACAGGGGGGAGTGAAAAACTGTTTTTT.

The chain couples TRBV9 to TRBJ1-1, with D perhaps TRBD1 (6 bases). This CDR3 contains 16 residues. Trimming pared 3 bases from V and 2 bases from J, leaving 17 bases between. The germline V gene encodes CDR1 SGDLS and CDR2 YYNGEE. Here the CDR3 DNA reads TGTGCCAGCAGCGGAACAGGGTCCCTCGCCAACACTGAAGCTTTCTTT. Translating it yields CASSGTGSLANTEAFF.

The chain carries TRBV7-2 and TRBJ2-2, with a tentative D call TRBD1 (5 bases). Germline V gene lookup returns CDR1 SGHTA and CDR2 FQGNSA. This CDR3 contains 16 residues. Trimming pared 1 base from V and 0 bases from J, leaving 9 bases between. The CDR3, as DNA: TGTGCCAGCAGCTTAGTTGGGGCCGCGAACACCGGGGAGCTGTTTTTT. Protein: CASSLVGAANTGELFF. The whole variable domain, remainder taken from reference TRBV7-2 and TRBJ2-2, is GAGVSQSPSNKVTEKGKDVELRCDPISGHTALYWYRQSLGQGLEFLIYFQGNSAPDKSGLPSDRFSAERTGGSVSTLTIQRTQQEDSAVYLCASSLVGAANTGELFFGEGSRLTVL.

The V call is TRBV19, the J call TRBJ2-7; no reliable D call. Deletions cut 0 bases from V and 1 base from J, with 7 bases between. The CDR3 is 14 residues long. Germline CDR1 LNHDA, CDR2 SQIVND (reference sequence). The chain's CDR3 is CASSIDSLSYEQYF. The DNA of the CDR3 is TGTGCCAGTAGTATAGATTCCCTTTCCTACGAGCAGTACTTC.

CDR3 bases: TGTGCCAGCAGTACCGGGATCCAAGAGACCCAGTACTTC. Encoded protein: CASSTGIQETQYF. The chain recombines TRBV6-5 with TRBJ2-5; D is perhaps TRBD2 (5 bases). This CDR3 spans 13 amino acids. V gave up 5 bases and J gave up 1 base, with 8 bases separating them. Germline values: CDR1 MNHEY, CDR2 SVGAGI.

This clone appeared a few times. The chain couples TRBV30 to TRBJ2-5, with no clear D. CDR1 is GTSNPN, CDR2 SVGIG, per germline (reference sequence). This CDR3 has 13 amino acids. V lost 2 bases and J 1 base, leaving 8 bases between the germline ends. The CDR3, as DNA: TGTGCCTGGAGTCCCGAGGTCCAAGAGACCCAGTACTTC. Its translation is CAWSPEVQETQYF.

J is TRBJ1-1 and V is TRBV7-8, with a weak D call TRBD1 (6 bases). The CDR3 extends over 12 amino acids. Germline CDR1 is SGHVS and CDR2 is FQNEAQ. V was pared by 5 bases and J by 10 bases, with 14 bases between. CDR3 in DNA: TGTGCCAGCAGCCTAAACAGGGAGTCAGCTTTCTTT. Protein: CASSLNRESAFF. The whole variable domain, filled in from reference TRBV7-8 and TRBJ1-1, reads GAGVSQSPRYKVAKRGQDVALRCDPISGHVSLFWYQQALGQGPEFLTYFQNEAQLDKSGLPSDRFFAERPEGSVSTLKIQRTQQEDSAVYLCASSLNRESAFFGQGTRLTVV.

The V and J genes are TRBV28 and TRBJ2-2; 8 bases line up with TRBD2. The germline CDR1 and CDR2 sequences are MDHEN and SYDVKM. Trimming took 10 bases from V and 5 from J; bases not matched to a gene: 12. The CDR3 is 15 amino acids. CDR3 DNA: TGTGCCACCACCCGCGGGGGGTCGGGGACCGGGGAGCTGTTTTTT. It yields the protein CATTRGGSGTGELFF.

The chain uses TRBV19 and TRBJ2-3, with D possibly TRBD2 on 5 matching bases. The CDR3 is 16 amino acids. V shed 2 bases and J shed 0 bases, with 12 bases lying between them. Germline values: CDR1 LNHDA, CDR2 SQIVND (reference sequence). DNA for the CDR3: TGTGCCAGTAGTATATCGGGGATCTGGAGCACAGATACGCAGTATTTT. Translating gives CASSISGIWSTDTQYF.